One and the same sample provided the 8 T cell receptor beta chains below, sequenced in a study of blood T cell repertoires in COVID-19. Profiling relied on immunoSEQ multiplex PCR, and the TCRdb table lists in-frame clones only, not all of them. The table has 200,000 to 250,000 clones, more than 60% seen once. The sequenced sample consisted of peripheral blood. The receptors shown here come from a woman aged 40 to 50 with active or convalescent COVID-19.

This clone has just one count. The chain employs TRBV5-1 and TRBJ1-1, with TRBD1 identical over 8 bases. Germline-derived CDR1 and CDR2 are SGHRS and YFSETQ. V shed 0 bases, J shed 6 bases, and the junction held 1 base outside the gene matches. The CDR3 has 13 amino acids. The CDR3 reads CASSLAQGAEAFF. CDR3 in DNA: TGCGCCAGCAGCTTGGCACAGGGGGCTGAAGCTTTCTTT.

This chain connects TRBV7-2 to TRBJ2-5; D perhaps matches TRBD2 (5 bases). The CDR3 spans 14 residues. V lost 7 bases, J lost 2 bases, and 14 bases lay in between. Looked up from germline, CDR1 is SGHTA and CDR2 is FQGNSA. The CDR3 DNA reads TGTGCCAGCACCTTGCCCCGGGGTCAAGAGACCCAGTACTTC. Translation: CASTLPRGQETQYF.

This clone appeared a few times. This rearrangement joins TRBV2 to TRBJ1-4; D not certain. The V and J ends lost 6 bases and 7 bases respectively, with 18 bases between them. This CDR3 has 15 residues. The germline CDR1 and CDR2 sequences are SNHLY and FYNNEI. This CDR3 reads CASRGGRVLFEKLFF. In DNA form, the CDR3 reads TGTGCCAGCAGGGGAGGGCGGGTCCTCTTTGAAAAACTGTTTTTT.

The chain employs TRBV7-8 and TRBJ1-5; 7 bases line up with TRBD1. The CDR3 spans 15 residues. Germline loops: CDR1 SGHVS, CDR2 FQNEAQ. The V and J ends lost 1 base and 7 bases, in that order; junction bases with no gene match: 7. The CDR3 DNA sequence: TGTGCCAGCAGCTTAGTTGCAGGGGGAGGACAGCCCCAGCATTTT. As protein: CASSLVAGGGQPQHF. The full variable domain, rest sourced from reference TRBV7-8 and TRBJ1-5, is GAGVSQSPRYKVAKRGQDVALRCDPISGHVSLFWYQQALGQGPEFLTYFQNEAQLDKSGLPSDRFFAERPEGSVSTLKIQRTQQEDSAVYLCASSLVAGGGQPQHFGDGTRLSIL.

The rearrangement links TRBV10-3 to TRBJ1-3; 9 bases are shared with TRBD1. Germline CDR1 is ENHRY and CDR2 is SYGVKD. CDR3 length: 14 amino acids. Unmatched junction bases numbered 4, after V lost 4 bases and J lost 6 bases. CDR3 sequence reads: CAISGGDRENTIYF. The CDR3 DNA sequence: TGTGCCATCAGTGGAGGGGACAGGGAAAACACCATATATTTT.

The chain carries TRBV5-4 and TRBJ1-3, with D perhaps matching TRBD1 (5 bases). V lost 2 bases, J lost 0 bases, and 12 bases lay in between. Germline V lookup: CDR1 SGHNT, CDR2 YYREEE (reference sequence). The CDR3 totals 16 residues. As DNA, the CDR3 is TGTGCCAGCAGCTTCAGCGGGGGGTCCTCTGGAAACACCATATATTTT. Amino acids: CASSFSGGSSGNTIYF.

J is TRBJ1-6 and V is TRBV5-1; no clear D. The CDR3 covers 15 residues. V lost 0 bases and J lost 10, with 14 bases in between. Germline CDR1 SGHRS, CDR2 YFSETQ. The chain's CDR3 is CASSLELQLGSPLHF. The CDR3 DNA reads as TGCGCCAGCAGCTTGGAGTTGCAGTTGGGCTCACCCCTCCACTTT.

This chain links TRBV3-1 (or the pseudogene TRBV3-2) with TRBJ1-3; no reliable D call. There are 15 residues in the CDR3. The V end lost 0 bases, the J end lost 7 bases, and 13 bases lay between the germline ends. Germline lookup yields CDR1 LGHDT and CDR2 YNNKEL (reference sequence). The CDR3: CASSQERTITNTIYF. The CDR3, as DNA: TGTGCCAGCAGCCAAGAAAGAACAATAACCAACACCATATATTTT.